This T cell receptor (beta chain) was identified in a study of immune evolution from preneoplasia to lung adenocarcinoma. TCRdb keeps only in-frame clones here, not all; method: immunoSEQ multiplex PCR. The table lists roughly 6,000 clones, over 60% of them singletons. The study's findings and limits: Top clone frequencies peaked in normal lung, apparently declining through invasive adenocarcinoma. Clonality was highest in normal lung, lower in later-stage lesions apparently.

Each case's diagnosis was confirmed by two pathologists on H&E. This CDR3 is built from 15 residues. V was pared by 5 bases and J by 0 bases, with 4 bases of the junction left unmatched. Germline loops: CDR1 MDHEN, CDR2 SYDVKM. As concerns this clone: Its antigen is unknown.

This sequence joins TRBV28 and TRBJ1-5; 7 bases are shared with TRBD1. Sequencing was carried out using FFPE minimally invasive lung adenocarcinoma tissue. The receptor's source is a person aged 55 to 79 with lung adenocarcinoma. CDR3 amino acids: CASSPTGLSNQPQHF. CDR3 sequence (DNA): TGTGCCAGCAGTCCGACAGGGCTTAGCAATCAGCCCCAGCATTTT.